This T cell receptor beta chain stems from a study of T cells in Graves' hyperthyroidism and ophthalmopathy. General study findings and limits: Ophthalmopathy prediction by the model preceded onset by a median about 6.8 months. Separating ophthalmopathy from stable hyperthyroidism was achieved by a 13 V-J model.

Concerning this clonotype: The antigen remains undetermined. With a much larger clone just one base away, this may be a read error.

Germline-derived CDR1 and CDR2 are SEHNR and FQNEAQ (reference sequence). The V gene end was trimmed by 6 bases and the J gene end by 8 bases; junction bases not matched to a gene: 1. The CDR3 loop spans 12 amino acids. Uncontrolled infection, other autoimmune disease, pregnancy or lactation disqualified patients from enrolment. Amplified regions were TCR beta CDR3 sequences from RNA transcripts. TCR CDR3 underwent first-round RT-PCR with the HTBI primer set. In TCRdb, the multiplex PCR reads were re-called with MiXCR into one record per CDR3 protein. The sample records 480,000 or so distinct CDR3 sequences, approximately 48% being singletons.

The chain is built from TRBV7-9 and TRBJ2-6; 7 bases fit TRBD1. The sequencing sample was made of peripheral blood or thyroid tissue (not recorded which). This clonotype was obtained from an adult woman with Graves' disease, either hyperthyroidism or ophthalmopathy (not recorded which). The CDR3 reads CASRTGSNVLTF. The DNA for the CDR3 is TGTGCCAGCAGGACAGGGTCCAACGTCCTGACTTTC.